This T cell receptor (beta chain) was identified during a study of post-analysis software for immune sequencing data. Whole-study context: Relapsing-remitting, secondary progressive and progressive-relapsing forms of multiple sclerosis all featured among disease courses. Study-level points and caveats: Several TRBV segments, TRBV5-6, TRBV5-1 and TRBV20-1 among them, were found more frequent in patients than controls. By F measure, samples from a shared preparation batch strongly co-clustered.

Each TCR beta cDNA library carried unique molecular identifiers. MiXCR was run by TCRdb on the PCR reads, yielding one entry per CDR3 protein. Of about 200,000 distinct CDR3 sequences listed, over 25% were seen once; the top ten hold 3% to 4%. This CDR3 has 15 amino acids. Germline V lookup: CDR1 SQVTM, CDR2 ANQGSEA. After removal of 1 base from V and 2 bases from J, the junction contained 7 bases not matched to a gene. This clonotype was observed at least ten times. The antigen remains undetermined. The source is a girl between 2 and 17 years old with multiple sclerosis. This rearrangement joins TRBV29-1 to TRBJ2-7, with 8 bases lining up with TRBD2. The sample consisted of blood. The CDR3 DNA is TGCAGCGTTGAAGTTGGGAGCGGGGGTACCTACGAGCAGTACTTC. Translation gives CSVEVGSGGTYEQYF.